This is a list of T cell receptor beta chains from one sample in a study of blood T cell repertoires in COVID-19. Sequenced by immunoSEQ multiplex PCR; TCRdb stores in-frame clones only, minus some. The sample includes around 100,000 clones, 75% to 90% of them seen just once. The sample taken for sequencing was peripheral blood. These receptors all stem from a woman between 45 and 60 years old with acute or convalescent COVID-19. Both conserved end residues are part of each CDR3. A D gene is named only where the DNA matches it firmly. Clone size is not always given. Where it is, it says once, few, many or a class for expanded clones.

size,V,J,D,DNA,CDR3
-,TRBV6-2/TRBV6-3,TRBJ2-7,TRBD1,TGTGCCAGCAGTTACGGGGACAGCGTTACCTACGAGCAGTACTTC,CASSYGDSVTYEQYF
-,TRBV18,TRBJ1-1,-,TGTGCCAGCTCACCATTGCGGTCGAACACTGAAGCTTTCTTT,CASSPLRSNTEAFF
-,TRBV6-5,TRBJ2-1,TRBD2,TGTGCCAGCGGCGGGACTACCTACAATGAGCAGTTCTTC,CASGGTTYNEQFF
-,TRBV11-2,TRBJ1-3,-,TGTGCCAGCAGCTTAGGGGTAGCCTCTGGAAACACCATATATTTT,CASSLGVASGNTIYF
-,TRBV28,TRBJ2-7,-,TGTGCCAGCAGTTTTACAGGGTACGAGCAGTACTTC,CASSFTGYEQYF
few,TRBV5-1,TRBJ1-6,-,TGCGCCAGCAGCTTGGAGGCGGAGAATTCACCCCTCCACTTT,CASSLEAENSPLHF
-,TRBV7-8,TRBJ2-2,-,TGTGCCAGCAGCGACACAAGGACCGGGGAGCTGTTTTTT,CASSDTRTGELFF
-,TRBV24-1,TRBJ2-7,TRBD1,TGTGCCACCAGTGATTCCGCGGGGAGACAGGGGGTCTACGAGCAGTACTTC,CATSDSAGRQGVYEQYF
-,TRBV19,TRBJ2-1,-,TGTGCCAGTAGTATCCCCGGGAGAGTGCGGTTCTTC,CASSIPGRVRFF
-,TRBV19,TRBJ1-1,-,TGTGCCACTAAGACAGGGAACACTGAAGCTTTCTTT,CATKTGNTEAFF
-,TRBV19,TRBJ2-3,-,TGTGCCAGTAGTATGTGGGCTAGCGTGAGTTCAGATACGCAGTATTTT,CASSMWASVSSDTQYF
-,TRBV30,TRBJ1-3,TRBD1,TGTGCCTACCAGACAGGGGGTCTGTCTGGAAACACCATATATTTT,CAYQTGGLSGNTIYF
-,TRBV3-1/TRBV3-2,TRBJ1-4,-,TGTGCCAGCAGCCAACTGGAAAAACTGTTTTTT,CASSQLEKLFF
once,TRBV18,TRBJ1-2,-,TGTGCCAGCTCACCACCCGGGACAATCTATGGCTACACCTTC,CASSPPGTIYGYTF
-,TRBV12-3/TRBV12-4,TRBJ2-1,-,TGTGCCAGCAGTCCTCTTCTTGTAGAGCAGTTCTTC,CASSPLLVEQFF
-,TRBV13,TRBJ2-3,TRBD2,TGTGCCAGCAGCCGACGGGGGGGTGTGTATTTT,CASSRRGGVYF
-,TRBV19,TRBJ2-7,-,TGTGCCAGTAGTACCCTGGACAGATACTACGAGCAGTACTTC,CASSTLDRYYEQYF
few,TRBV12-3/TRBV12-4,TRBJ1-2,-,TGTGCCAGCAGCCCGTTCGCCGGTGGCTACACCTTC,CASSPFAGGYTF
-,TRBV9,TRBJ2-6,-,TGTGCCTCAGGGACTTACGGCTCTGGGGCCAACGTCCTGACTTTC,CASGTYGSGANVLTF
-,TRBV10-3,TRBJ2-3,-,TGTGCCATCAGTGAGTCGTTGGCGGGGGCTCTTGATACGCAGTATTTT,CAISESLAGALDTQYF
-,TRBV9,TRBJ2-7,TRBD1,TGTGCCAGCAGCGTAGGACAGGGATCGAGGTCCTACGAGCAGTACTTC,CASSVGQGSRSYEQYF
-,TRBV2,TRBJ2-3,-,TGTGCCAGCAGTCGAGAGGGCCGTGTAGATACGCAGTATTTT,CASSREGRVDTQYF
-,TRBV3-1/TRBV3-2,TRBJ1-1,TRBD1,TGTGCCAGCAGCCCGGGACAGTACACTGAAGCTTTCTTT,CASSPGQYTEAFF
-,TRBV9,TRBJ2-6,TRBD1,TGTGCCAGCAGCCCCTTGACAGGGGTTTTGTCTGGGGCCAACGTCCTGACTTTC,CASSPLTGVLSGANVLTF
-,TRBV15,TRBJ2-1,TRBD1,TGTGCCACCATTAACAGGGGATCTCATGAGCAGTTCTTC,CATINRGSHEQFF
-,TRBV7-8,TRBJ1-1,TRBD1,TGTGCCAGCAGCTCGAGGACAGGGGGCATAACTGAAGCTTTCTTT,CASSSRTGGITEAFF
-,TRBV10-3,TRBJ1-5,-,TGTGCCGCCCGGCGGGAGCTGAATCAGCCCCAGCATTTT,CAARRELNQPQHF
-,TRBV7-9,TRBJ1-2,TRBD1,TGTGCCAGCAGCCCGGGACAGGGGGCATTTGGCTACACCTTC,CASSPGQGAFGYTF
-,TRBV5-6,TRBJ1-2,-,TGTGCCAGCAGCTTGGGGGGAGCTAACTATGGCTACACCTTC,CASSLGGANYGYTF
-,TRBV7-9,TRBJ2-1,TRBD2,TGTGCCAGCAGCGGGGGCCTAACTAGCGGGAGAAATGAGCAGTTCTTC,CASSGGLTSGRNEQFF
-,TRBV24-1,TRBJ2-3,-,TGTGCCACCAGTGATCAGGGGGGAGGCAGGGGAGTAATCGATACGCAGTATTTT,CATSDQGGGRGVIDTQYF
-,TRBV5-4,TRBJ2-7,TRBD2,TGTGCCAGCAGCAGCGGGGAGTGGGGAGAGCAGTACTTC,CASSSGEWGEQYF
-,TRBV28,TRBJ2-3,TRBD2,TGTGCCAGCAGTACTAGCGGGAAAATTGACGGCACAGATACGCAGTATTTT,CASSTSGKIDGTDTQYF
-,TRBV19,TRBJ1-5,-,TGTGCCAGTATGGAACCGGGATCCAATAGGGCCCAGCATTTT,CASMEPGSNRAQHF
-,TRBV7-9,TRBJ1-4,TRBD1,TGTGCCAGCAGATTTACAGGGGGCGAAGGTGAAAAACTGTTTTTT,CASRFTGGEGEKLFF
-,TRBV7-2,TRBJ1-5,TRBD1,TGTGCCAGCAGCCCGACAGGGAGCAATCAGCCCCAGCATTTT,CASSPTGSNQPQHF
-,TRBV2,TRBJ1-5,-,TGTGCCAGCAGTGTTGCCGTATCGGGGAGAAATCAGCCCCAGCATTTT,CASSVAVSGRNQPQHF
-,TRBV12-3/TRBV12-4,TRBJ1-1,-,TGTGCCAGCAGTCCGCTATACACTGAAGCTTTCTTT,CASSPLYTEAFF
-,TRBV2,TRBJ2-1,TRBD2,TGTGCCAGCAAGAAACTAGCGGGGGGTCGGGATGAGCAGTTCTTC,CASKKLAGGRDEQFF
once,TRBV24-1,TRBJ1-2,TRBD1,TGTGCCACCAGTGACCCGGGGACAGGGGCTGGAGGCTACACCTTC,CATSDPGTGAGGYTF
-,TRBV14,TRBJ1-1,-,TGTGCCAGCAGCCCCTTTGAGGGGGTCTCAGATGAAGCTTTCTTT,CASSPFEGVSDEAFF
-,TRBV24-1,TRBJ1-2,TRBD1,TGTGCCACCAGTGAGACAGGGCGGGGCTACACCTTC,CATSETGRGYTF
-,TRBV15,TRBJ1-3,TRBD1,TGTGCCACCAGTCGGACAGGGGGTACCCTCTCTGGAAACACCATATATTTT,CATSRTGGTLSGNTIYF